Shown below are 3 T cell receptor beta chains from a single sample sequenced in a study of shared clonotypes between healthy human individuals. Assay: immunoSEQ multiplex PCR; the TCRdb copy retains only in-frame clones and omits some. The profile shows fewer than 400,000 clones, about 74% of them singletons. Sequences were obtained from memory CD4+ T cells sorted from blood. Documented subset: CD45RA-negative fraction. These receptors were taken from a man aged 25-45 years in good health.

This clone was found a few times. This CDR3 reads CAISESGGAGTEAFF. The DNA of the CDR3 is TGTGCCATCAGTGAGTCAGGGGGCGCGGGTACTGAAGCTTTCTTT. The chain couples TRBV10-3 to TRBJ1-1; TRBD1 matches at 7 bases. Germline V gives CDR1 ENHRY, CDR2 SYGVKD. The CDR3 length is 15 residues. Trimming at V came to 0 bases and at J to 5 bases, leaving 6 bases not matched to a gene.

V is TRBV9 and J is TRBJ2-1; 8 nucleotides align to TRBD2. V was pared by 4 bases and J by 5 bases, with 8 bases of the junction left unmatched. The CDR3 consists of 15 residues. The germline V gene has CDR1 SGDLS and CDR2 YYNGEE. CDR3 in DNA: TGTGCCAGCAGCCCTATTGGGACTAGTCACAATGAGCAGTTCTTC. Its protein is CASSPIGTSHNEQFF.

The CDR3 here is CASSSIAGADDNEQFF. Written as DNA, the CDR3 is TGTGCCAGCAGCTCGATAGCGGGAGCCGACGACAATGAGCAGTTCTTC. The gene calls are TRBV5-4 and TRBJ2-1, with 9 bases identical to TRBD2. CDR1 and CDR2 from the germline V gene are SGHNT and YYREEE (reference sequence). This CDR3 contains 16 residues. Trimming cost V 3 bases and J 5 bases; bases outside gene matches: 9.